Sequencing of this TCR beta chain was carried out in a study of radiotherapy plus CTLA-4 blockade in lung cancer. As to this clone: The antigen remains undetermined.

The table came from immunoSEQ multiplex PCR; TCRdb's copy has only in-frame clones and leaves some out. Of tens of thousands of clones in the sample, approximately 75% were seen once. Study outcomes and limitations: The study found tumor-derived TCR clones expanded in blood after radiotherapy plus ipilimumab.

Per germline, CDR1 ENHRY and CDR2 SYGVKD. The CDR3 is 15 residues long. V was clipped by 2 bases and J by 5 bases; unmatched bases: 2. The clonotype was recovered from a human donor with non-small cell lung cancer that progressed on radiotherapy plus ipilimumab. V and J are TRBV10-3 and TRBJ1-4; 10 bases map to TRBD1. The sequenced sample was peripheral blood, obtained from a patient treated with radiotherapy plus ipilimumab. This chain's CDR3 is CAISELTGGNEKLFF. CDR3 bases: TGTGCCATCAGTGAGCTGACAGGGGGCAATGAAAAACTGTTTTTT.